This TCR beta chain is from a study of cytomegalovirus exposure and HLA in healthy donors (dated by TCRdb to between 2016 and 2019). Context from the whole study: An earlier analysis of under 600 of the donors reported about 290 Gb of sequence data and 117 million unique TCR beta sequences from some 180 million T cells. An early release covering about 600 HLA-typed donors comprised approximately 290 gigabases of sequencing data and around 85 million unique TCR sequences. Among the 398 genotyped donors, 81% belonged to the genetic ancestry cluster associated with self-reported Caucasian donors. The study aimed to test whether cataloging public T cell receptors could reveal signatures of past pathogen exposure. Using immunosequencing, the study profiled T cell repertoires from about 650 subjects and related those repertoires to cytomegalovirus serostatus. In addition to the first cohort of approximately 650 subjects, a separate validation cohort of 120 different subjects was used. High-throughput TCR immunosequencing, statistical association of individual TCRs with disease status, and machine learning were combined to predict cytomegalovirus infection status. A later analysis re-examined previously published TCR beta repertoires from several hundred donors and added high-resolution HLA genotyping to investigate patterns of TCR occurrence. Rather than using new phenotypic data, the later analysis identified candidate immune exposures from TCR beta sequences and from how often those sequences occurred across donors. To decide whether each TCR beta V gene segment behaved as functional or pseudogenic, an earlier analysis of nearly 600 of the donors relied on high-throughput TCR beta sequencing. Donor age, sex, ethnicity and CMV serostatus were collected together with the repertoire data. Genome-wide SNP genotypes for about 60% of the roughly 670 donors were used in a later genetic analysis, which treated that subset as a discovery cohort. All discovery cohort repertoires had been generated on a single sequencing platform. HLA typing included class I and class II loci at four-digit resolution. The number of typed donors differed by locus: about 629-630 for A, B, C, DRB1 and DQB1; roughly 510 for DQA1; 606 for DPA1; and roughly 450 for DPB1. A handful of DR-DQ haplotypes were handled as single units for association and clustering because linkage in the cohort was strong. Across approximately 400 genotyped donors of the cohort, an average of about 250,000 unique TCR beta nucleotide sequences per donor were sequenced, and roughly 20% of those sequences were non-productive.

A remark on this clone: What antigen it recognizes has not been identified. There are no base qualities to consult, and no much larger clone falls within one base.

The germline V gene gives CDR1 as SGHRS and CDR2 as YFSETQ. The CDR3 measures 14 amino acids from cysteine to phenylalanine. Only the CDR3 DNA stays, 42 bases, in frame from base 1. V and J are trimmed by 7 bases and 2 bases, and the gene matches miss 8 bases of the junction. Findings and caveats that apply to the study as a whole: Because counts were too low, about 18 rarely observed V segments, including chromosome 9 orphons, were excluded from the earlier analysis of roughly 580 of the donors. In a later analysis, 16,951 TCR beta sequences were associated with specific HLA alleles at a false discovery rate of 0.05. The authors suggested that the approach could potentially be generalized to other disease states and immunological phenotypes. The study listed 150 to 200 TCR beta chains as associated with cytomegalovirus. Most TCR sequences were observed very rarely across donors, whereas some public TCRs were present in many individuals. In vitro tests confirmed that a few of the cytomegalovirus-associated TCR beta chains recognize cytomegalovirus antigens. Assigning TCR associations to individual alleles was difficult when HLA alleles, especially DR and DQ, strongly co-occurred. Compared with the 666-donor mean, donors in an Asian-associated ancestry cluster had fewer N-insertions in productive TCRs, according to a later genetic analysis. Because HLA typing was unavailable for some donors at each locus, only the typed subset was used in association tests. A cluster of highly shared sequence variants was judged likely to represent a technical artifact of the sequencing pipeline. A further reported finding was that TCR beta sequences accurately predicted the HLA-A and HLA-B alleles for most subjects in the first cohort. According to a later analysis, most CMV-associated TCR beta chains appeared to be HLA-restricted, and the HLA associations seemed to be driven largely by CMV exposure. In a later analysis, HLA-associated TCR beta chains showed more clonal expansion and lower generation probabilities than non-associated chains that were equally common. Linkage disequilibrium might explain the correlated functional status among segregating V segments, but an unknown experimental factor could not be excluded. Because the 87-base-pair reads could not distinguish some IMGT-functional V segments, including TRBV6-2 and TRBV6-3, those segments were excluded. Only TCR beta chains were sequenced in this cohort, and the absence of alpha or paired-chain data limited detectable features. In an earlier analysis of fewer than 750 of the donors, most TCR beta V segments were observed in productive rearrangements about 90% or about 30% of the time, broadly matching IMGT annotations. In a later analysis, several top co-occurrence clusters were reported to appear linked to parvovirus B19, influenza, CMV and Epstein-Barr virus. An association between a missense DCLRE1C variant and V-gene and J-gene trimming of TCR beta chains was found in a later genetic analysis and replicated in an independent cohort. CMV serostatus was the only immune exposure information available for the cohort. Sequencing depth was assumed to be roughly uniform across donors in the presence/absence analyses, though that assumption may not hold. In a later analysis, the rate of TCR association differed among HLA loci, with DRB1 alleles having the most associated TCRs and HLA-C alleles having the fewest. Cytomegalovirus status was reported to be diagnosed by the classifier with high specificity and sensitivity in both the original and validation cohorts.

Libraries were prepared through the immunoSEQ multiplex PCR assay. For the multiplex PCR, a mixture combining 60 forward primers for TCR Vbeta segments and 13 reverse primers for TCR Jbeta segments was used. The CDR3 region of rearranged TCR beta genes was amplified from genomic DNA with a multiplex PCR assay. The amplified TCR beta libraries were sequenced on the Illumina HiSeq System as 87-base-pair reads. As for the authors' bioinformatics: A later analysis tallied approximately 87 million unique TCR beta chains across the approximately 670 repertoires, and about 10 million of those chains were shared by two or more donors. To remove PCR and sequencing errors, raw reads were error-corrected and collapsed into unique sequences using a nearest-neighbor algorithm that merged closely related sequences. Alignment of CDR3 sequences to IMGT reference sequences was used to assign V, D and J gene segments. For a sequence to be retained, at least a six-nucleotide match to both a V gene segment and a J gene segment was required. Rearrangements were called productive when the CDR3 lacked stop codons and stayed in frame with V and J; all others were non-productive. CDR3 was defined according to IMGT convention as the region running from the second conserved V-encoded cysteine to the conserved J-encoded phenylalanine. Sequences without an unambiguous match to a single V gene segment were excluded from the earlier analysis of 450 to 650 of the donors. In an earlier analysis of approximately 610 of the donors, V segments were called functional above 56.7% productive rearrangements and were called segregating when the between-donor standard deviation exceeded 5%. A statistical classification framework was built for diagnosing cytomegalovirus status from the catalog of TCR beta chain sequences. In a later analysis, TCR nucleotide sequences were compared against IMGT/GENE-DB human TR gene sequences so that V and J genes could be assigned. Using the TCRdist pipeline, a later analysis assigned CDR3 sequences along with most-parsimonious VDJ recombination scenarios. In a later analysis, every TCR beta chain was defined by the combination of its CDR3 amino acid sequence and its V-gene family, and reads without a unique V-gene family were dropped. A later analysis removed 592 highly shared, low-generation-probability nucleotide sequences to deal with suspected cross-contamination and a sequencing artifact. A later analysis calculated a clonal expansion index for each public chain from normalized within-repertoire ranks of inferred template counts. Generation probabilities in a later analysis came from a VDJ recombination model fitted to out-of-frame rearrangements, and those results were checked against IGoR. In a later analysis, TCR-TCR, TCR-HLA and TCR-CMV co-occurrence was scored with hypergeometric tests, and a repertoire-size bias correction was applied to TCR pairs. A later analysis estimated false discovery rates by permuting HLA or CMV assignments 20 times. In a later analysis, co-occurring TCRs were grouped using DBSCAN, with TCRdist sequence similarity added in when clustering inside HLA-allele-positive subsets. Co-occurrence clustering excluded repertoires with fewer than 30,000 or more than 120,000 public chains, plus five with anomalous nucleotide sharing. The source is immuneACCESS, and TCRdb retained only in-frame sequences with V and J called. Part of the clones is not carried over; for the studies checked, unresolved V genes explain less than half of this, and the remainder is unexplained. From that table come the V and J calls and clone size; the DNA was used to work out D and trimming. The sample contains roughly 200,000 clones, about 80% of them found a single time. Around 2.4% of the sample is held by the ten biggest clonotypes.

In total, 600 or so healthy bone marrow donors made up the cohort. At the time of sampling, every cohort member was nominally healthy, though immune exposures that went unrecorded were likely present. The donor was CMV seronegative and was included in the group of a few hundred seronegative cohort members. A peripheral blood sample was provided by each donor, and peripheral blood mononuclear cells were used for TCR beta sequencing. The Qiagen DNeasy Blood Extraction Kit was used to extract genomic DNA from the blood cell samples. The origin of this receptor is a man between 60 and 70 years old in good health and CMV-seronegative. The sequence links TRBV5-1 to TRBJ2-7, and 8 junction bases match TRBD2. The sequencing sample was made of PBMCs. The nucleotides are TGCGCCAGCTCCCGGGTAGCGGGGCCCTACGAGCAGTACTTC. Its amino acids are CASSRVAGPYEQYF.